This is a list of T cell receptor beta chains from one sample in a study of CD8+CD57+ T cells in acquired aplastic anemia. TCRdb ran MiXCR on the reads and lists one entry per CDR3 protein. The table records around 200,000 distinct CDR3 sequences, roughly 50% of them present only once. Sequencing was performed on sorted CD4+, CD8+, or CD8+CD57+ T cells (not recorded which) from PBMCs. Every receptor here comes from a human donor with aplastic anemia. CDR3s include the opening cysteine and the closing phenylalanine or tryptophan. Fields, in order: D gene, J gene, V gene, clone size, CDR3 DNA, CDR3 protein. The D gene is left open where the match is weak. Only part of the rows carry a size: once, few, many, or a class if the clone is expanded.

TRBD1	TRBJ1-2	TRBV9	many	TGTGCCAGCAGTCTTGACAGGGGGTATGGCTACACCTTC	CASSLDRGYGYTF
-	TRBJ2-7	TRBV20-1	many	TGCAGTGCTAATAAAGGAATCCTTACTTACGAGCAGTACTTC	CSANKGILTYEQYF
TRBD1	TRBJ2-5	TRBV3-1	-	TGTGCCAGCAGTGAAACCGGGACAGGGGGAGAGACCCAGTACTTC	CASSETGTGGETQYF
-	TRBJ2-5	TRBV7-2	-	TGTGCCAGCAGCTCGGACTGGGGGGAGACCCAGTACTTC	CASSSDWGETQYF
-	TRBJ1-6	TRBV20-1	many	TGCAGTGCTCCCCCGGGAGGCGAGGACTCCTATAATTCACCCCTCCACTTT	CSAPPGGEDSYNSPLHF
-	TRBJ1-2	TRBV29-1	-	TGCAGCGTTGCAGGGTTTAACTATGGCTACACCTTC	CSVAGFNYGYTF
TRBD1	TRBJ1-5	TRBV11-2	-	TGTGCCAGCAGCTTAGACAGGGGGGGCCACCAGCCCCAGCATTTT	CASSLDRGGHQPQHF
TRBD2	TRBJ2-7	TRBV20-1	many	TGCAGTGCTAGTGGGGGGACTAGATCCTTGGGCTACGAGCAGTACTTC	CSASGGTRSLGYEQYF
-	TRBJ1-4	TRBV5-1	many	TGCGCCAGCAGCTTGGGGGGGGGTAGCGAAAAACTGTTTTTT	CASSLGGGSEKLFF
-	TRBJ1-3	TRBV7-9	-	TGTGCCAGCAGCTCCGACAGATCGCCCGGAAACACCATATATTTT	CASSSDRSPGNTIYF
TRBD1	TRBJ1-2	TRBV2	many	TGTGCCAGCAGTGAAGCAGTTGTCACAGGGGGCAAGAATGGCTACACCTTC	CASSEAVVTGGKNGYTF
-	TRBJ1-2	TRBV5-1	-	TGCGCCAGCAGCCCGGACGGCCAGGGCGGCTACACCTTC	CASSPDGQGGYTF
TRBD1	TRBJ1-1	TRBV20-1	-	TGCAGTGCTAGCTTCGGGACAGCCAGGGGAGGGGACACTGAAGCTTTCTTT	CSASFGTARGGDTEAFF
-	TRBJ1-2	TRBV18	-	TGTGCCAGCTCGAGACCCATACCGAGTGGCTACACCTTC	CASSRPIPSGYTF
-	TRBJ2-3	TRBV19	many	TGTGCCAGTAGTCCCGGGCCCTTAATGACAGATACGCAGTATTTT	CASSPGPLMTDTQYF
TRBD1	TRBJ2-5	TRBV6-2/TRBV6-3	many	TGTGCCAGCAGTTACTGGACAGGGCTTGACCAAGAGACCCAGTACTTC	CASSYWTGLDQETQYF
-	TRBJ2-3	TRBV7-3	-	TGTGCCAGCAGCCCGATCGGGGGAGAAGATACGCAGTATTTT	CASSPIGGEDTQYF
-	TRBJ2-7	TRBV29-1	-	TGCAGCGTTGAGGTGGGCAACTCCTACGAGCAGTACTTC	CSVEVGNSYEQYF
TRBD1	TRBJ1-2	TRBV9	-	TGTGCCAGCAGCCAACAGGGGAGTGACTATGGCTACACCTTC	CASSQQGSDYGYTF
-	TRBJ1-5	TRBV7-8	many	TGTGCCAGCAGCTCGGGGGCGTCGTGGTATCAGCCCCAGCATTTT	CASSSGASWYQPQHF
-	TRBJ1-2	TRBV4-1	-	TGCGCCAGCAGCCAAGGAGGGGGGCTCGGTGGCTACACCTTC	CASSQGGGLGGYTF
TRBD1	TRBJ1-1	TRBV7-6	-	TGTGCCAGCAGCTTAGGCAGGGGGCCGAACACTGAAGCTTTCTTT	CASSLGRGPNTEAFF
-	TRBJ1-1	TRBV9	once	TGTGCCAGCAGCCCCCGTTTGACAGAGAACACTGAAGCTTTCTTT	CASSPRLTENTEAFF
TRBD1	TRBJ1-1	TRBV7-8	once	TGCGCCAGCAGCTTAGCAACAGGGGCGACAAAAGCTTTCTTT	CASSLATGATKAFF
TRBD1	TRBJ2-2	TRBV5-1	many	TGCGCCAGCAGCTTCGATCAGACAGGGACCGGGGAGCTGTTTTTT	CASSFDQTGTGELFF
-	TRBJ2-7	TRBV29-1	once	TGCAGCGTTGAAGGAGCAGGACAGCGAGTCTACGAGCAGTACTTC	CSVEGAGQRVYEQYF
-	TRBJ1-5	TRBV27	few	TGTGCCAGCAGGCGGTCGGGACGGAACAATCAGCCCCAGCATTTT	CASRRSGRNNQPQHF
-	TRBJ1-2	TRBV7-9	-	TGTGCCAGCAGCTTACAGAAAAACTATGGCTACACCTTC	CASSLQKNYGYTF
TRBD1	TRBJ1-6	TRBV5-1	-	TGCGCCAGCAGCTTGAGTGGGACAGATAATTCACCCCTCCACTTT	CASSLSGTDNSPLHF
TRBD1	TRBJ1-3	TRBV5-5	-	TGCGCCAGCAGCTTAGGACAGGGTCACGGAAACACCATATACTTT	CASSLGQGHGNTIYF
-	TRBJ1-5	TRBV20-1	once	TGCAGTGCTAGGGACGGTAGCAATCAGCCCCAGCATTTT	CSARDGSNQPQHF
-	TRBJ1-5	TRBV2	many	TGTGCCAGCAGTGAAATCTCGGGTCAGCCCCAGCATTTT	CASSEISGQPQHF
TRBD2	TRBJ2-7	TRBV2	-	TGTGCCAGCAGTCGTTCGGGGGGGGAAACCTACGAGCAGTACTTC	CASSRSGGETYEQYF
-	TRBJ1-6	TRBV2	-	TGTGCCAGCAGTCAATTCGAGCCCTATAATTCACCCCTCCACTTT	CASSQFEPYNSPLHF
-	TRBJ2-7	TRBV6-5	few	TGTGCCAGCAGAACAGACCAAACAAATTCCTACGAGCAGTACTTC	CASRTDQTNSYEQYF
TRBD2	TRBJ2-1	TRBV12-3/TRBV12-4	-	TGTGCCAGCAGTCGAACTAGCGGGATAACTAATGAGCAGTTCTTC	CASSRTSGITNEQFF
-	TRBJ1-2	TRBV2	many	TGTGCCAGCAGTGAGACAGCTACCTATGGCTACACCTTC	CASSETATYGYTF
TRBD1	TRBJ1-1	TRBV3-1	few	TGTGCCAGCAGCCAAACCAGGGGGGTGACGAACACTGAAGCTTTCTTT	CASSQTRGVTNTEAFF
-	TRBJ2-7	TRBV19	-	TGTGCCAATAGTCAACAGGGCGGCGAGCAGTACTTC	CANSQQGGEQYF
TRBD1	TRBJ1-2	TRBV2	-	TGTGCCAGCAGTGAGGCAAACAGGGGGGGCGGCTACACCTTC	CASSEANRGGGYTF
-	TRBJ1-3	TRBV4-1	-	TGCGCCAGCAGCCAAGAGGGGGGAAACACCATATATTTT	CASSQEGGNTIYF
-	TRBJ1-1	TRBV15	-	TGTGCCACCAGCCCGCCAGGAGGTATCACTGAAGCTTTCTTT	CATSPPGGITEAFF
-	TRBJ1-2	TRBV9	-	TGTGCCAGCAGCGCCAAGGGAAATGGCTACACCTTC	CASSAKGNGYTF